One sample yielded the 31 T cell receptor beta chains listed below, sequenced in a study of breast tumors, draining lymph nodes, adjacent tissues. TCRdb used MiXCR to reprocess the multiplex PCR reads, holding one entry per CDR3 protein. The table includes tens of thousands of distinct CDR3 sequences, approximately 57% detected once. The sample was breast tumor tissue. The receptor source for this set is a female donor with breast cancer. Some clones in this sample may be carry-over from other donors' samples.

This rearrangement joins TRBV7-3 to TRBJ2-5, with a weak D call TRBD2 (5 bases). V lost 6 bases and J 3 bases, leaving 17 bases between the germline ends. CDR3 length: 15 amino acids. Germline V gene data show CDR1 as SGHTA and CDR2 as FQGTGA. The CDR3 loop is CASSPTGLGEETQYF. The CDR3 region has the DNA TGTGCCAGCAGTCCCACCGGACTGGGAGAAGAGACCCAGTACTTC.

CDR3 residues: CASSSSGLRSTDTQYF. As DNA, the CDR3 is TGTGCCAGCAGCTCCAGCGGACTCAGGTCCACAGATACGCAGTATTTT. This chain links TRBV5-4 with TRBJ2-3, with D maybe TRBD2 (5 bases). V lost 3 bases, J lost 2 bases, and 16 bases lay in between. Germline loops: CDR1 SGHNT, CDR2 YYREEE (reference sequence). This CDR3 is built from 16 residues.

This clonotype was detected ten times or more. This chain joins TRBV4-3 and TRBJ2-7; TRBD2 might be the D (7 bases). Trimming took 0 bases from V and 2 from J, leaving 20 bases between them. This CDR3 spans 18 amino acids. The germline V gene encodes CDR1 LGHNA and CDR2 YSLEER. DNA of the CDR3: TGCGCCAGCAGCCAAGATTACCGAGGGGGGGACACGACCTACGAGCAGTACTTC. Residues: CASSQDYRGGDTTYEQYF.

The chain carries TRBV20-1 and TRBJ2-3; TRBD1 is a possible D gene (6 bases). The CDR3 is 16 residues long. CDR1 DFQATT and CDR2 SNEGSKA come from the germline V gene (reference sequence). The V end lost 3 bases, the J end lost 0 bases, and 16 bases lay between the germline ends. The CDR3 coding sequence is TGCAGTGCTAGGGGGGCTGACAGGATTAGCACAGATACGCAGTATTTT. Protein product: CSARGADRISTDTQYF.

Only a few counts were recorded for this clonotype. The rearrangement joins TRBV19 to TRBJ1-4; D is possibly TRBD1 (5 bases). The V end was cut by 4 bases, the J end by 0 bases, with 15 bases between. Germline-derived CDR1 and CDR2 are LNHDA and SQIVND (reference sequence). CDR3 length equals 17 residues. The CDR3 is CASSTGPLQATNEKLFF. CDR3 coding DNA: TGTGCCAGTAGTACGGGACCCCTGCAGGCAACTAATGAAAAACTGTTTTTT.

About this clonotype: A much larger clonotype is one base distant, so this may be a read error. The chain carries TRBV5-8 and TRBJ2-7; D gene uncertain. V lost 4 bases and J 5 bases, leaving 19 bases between the germline ends. Germline CDR1 SGHTS, CDR2 YDEGEE. The CDR3 runs to 15 residues. The CDR3 loop is CASSGSTAPPNEQYF. CDR3 in DNA: TGTGCCAGCAGCGGATCTACCGCGCCCCCCAACGAGCAGTACTTC.

As regards this clonotype: No DNA is shown, since the ends of the CDR3 on it are uncertain; the CDR3 is the one TCRdb lists. The rearrangement uses TRBV19 and TRBJ2-7; the table calls TRBD1, which could not be checked here. Germline values: CDR1 LNHDA, CDR2 SQIVND (reference sequence). From its first to its last residue, the CDR3 has 20 amino acids. The chain's CDR3 is CASSMEGTQVFYEQYFEQYF.

The gene calls are TRBV6-6 and TRBJ1-4; TRBD1 matches 7 bases. The CDR3 spans 16 residues. The germline V gene encodes CDR1 MNHNY and CDR2 SVGAGI (reference sequence). Germline trimming cut 2 bases from V and 8 bases from J; bases unmatched to any gene: 11. Written as DNA, the CDR3 is TGTGCCAGCAGTTACAGGACAGGTAGTGGGTTGGAAAAACTGTTTTTT. Translated: CASSYRTGSGLEKLFF.

Many counts were recorded for this clonotype. The gene calls are TRBV6-1 and TRBJ1-5; D is possibly TRBD1 (6 bases). The V gene's germline CDR1 is MNHNS and CDR2 SASEGT. CDR3 size: 15 residues. Trimming cost V 6 bases and J 3 bases, with 15 bases left between them. The CDR3 region is CASSPQTGSNQPQHF. Written as DNA, the CDR3 is TGTGCCAGCAGCCCTCAGACAGGCTCCAATCAGCCCCAGCATTTT.

This clonotype is labeled as medium-sized. The rearrangement joins TRBV20-1 to TRBJ2-6; D not certain. The CDR3 is made up of 15 amino acids. From germline, CDR1 is DFQATT and CDR2 SNEGSKA (reference sequence). Trimming cost V 6 bases and J 0 bases, with 12 bases left between them. CDR3 sequence reads: CSAIPPGSGANVLTF. The CDR3 region has the DNA TGCAGTGCCATCCCGCCGGGCTCTGGGGCCAACGTCCTGACTTTC.

Comment on this clonotype: At one of its ends the junction is not consistent with the germline gene, which may arise from a read error. The chain combines TRBV7-3 with TRBJ1-3; D is uncertain. Germline V gene sequence: CDR1 SGHTA, CDR2 FQGTGA. This CDR3 has 15 amino acids. The CDR3 loop is CASSLACYSGNPIYF. The DNA of the CDR3 is TGTGCCAGCAGTTTAGCCTGTTACTCCGGAAACCCCATATATTTT.

This clonotype has at least ten counts. The DNA for the CDR3 is TGTGCCAGCAGCTCCAGACTAGCGGGAGATGTAGATACGCAGTATTTT. This gives the protein CASSSRLAGDVDTQYF. The chain is built from TRBV5-6 and TRBJ2-3; the match to TRBD2 covers 12 bases. This CDR3 has 16 amino acids. CDR1 and CDR2 from the germline V gene are SGHDT and YYEEEE. The ends lost 3 bases at V and 5 bases at J; junction bases unmatched: 7.

This chain connects TRBV12-3 or TRBV12-4 to TRBJ2-7; tentative D call: TRBD2 (6 bases). The V end was cut by 5 bases, the J end by 6 bases, with 11 bases between. The CDR3 has 12 residues. The CDR3 DNA is TGTGCCAGCAGTGGCGGGACGGCCGAGCAGTACTTC. As protein: CASSGGTAEQYF.

The chain uses TRBV6-1 and TRBJ1-2; 8 nucleotides agree with TRBD1. Unmatched junction bases numbered 4, after V lost 1 base and J lost 0 bases. The CDR3 covers 16 residues. CDR1 MNHNS and CDR2 SASEGT come from the germline V gene. In nucleotides, the CDR3 is TGTGCCAGCAGTGAAGGGACAGGGCTTTCTAACTATGGCTACACCTTC. Translating gives CASSEGTGLSNYGYTF.

The chain has TRBV7-2 and TRBJ2-1; a possible D gene is TRBD2 (5 bases). Trimming left V 7 bases short and J 4 bases short, with 20 bases between. Per the germline V gene, CDR1 is SGHTA and CDR2 is FQGNSA. CDR3 length: 16 amino acids. CDR3 amino acids: CASTPEASGAYNEQFF. The CDR3 DNA follows: TGTGCCAGCACCCCTGAGGCAAGCGGCGCTTACAATGAGCAGTTCTTC.

The chain recombines TRBV5-6 with TRBJ1-2; D call uncertain. There are 12 residues in the CDR3. Trimming cost V 1 base and J 4 bases, with 5 bases left between them. The germline V gene has CDR1 SGHDT and CDR2 YYEEEE. The CDR3 nucleotides read TGTGCCAGCAGCTTGCGAGTCTATGGCTACACCTTC. Its protein product is CASSLRVYGYTF.

The chain is built from TRBV27 and TRBJ1-4; D is unresolved. The V gene lost 2 bases and the J gene lost 2 bases, with 15 bases spanning the gap. The CDR3 totals 17 residues. Germline V gene data show CDR1 as MNHEY and CDR2 as SMNVEV (reference sequence). CDR3 nucleotide sequence: TGTGCCAGCAGTTTACAGTCGCGGGGTATTACTAATGAAAAACTGTTTTTT. This translates into CASSLQSRGITNEKLFF.

This clonotype was detected many times. The V call is TRBV6-1, the J call TRBJ2-3, with 7 bases that match TRBD2. Germline CDR1 reads MNHNS; CDR2 reads SASEGT. The CDR3 is 16 residues long. With V trimmed by 7 bases and J by 1 base, 11 bases remained unmatched. The CDR3 bases are TGTGCCAGCACCCGTCGGGCGGGAGAAGGCACAGATACGCAGTATTTT. This translates into CASTRRAGEGTDTQYF.

The V and J genes are TRBV25-1 and TRBJ1-5; TRBD1 is a possible D gene (5 bases). Germline V gene lookup returns CDR1 MGHDK and CDR2 SYGVNS. This CDR3 spans 14 amino acids. CDR3 in amino acids: CARMGGEGHQPQHF. In DNA form, the CDR3 reads TGTGCTAGGATGGGTGGGGAGGGGCATCAGCCCCAGCATTTT.

The chain employs TRBV11-2 and TRBJ2-7; 13 nucleotides agree with TRBD2. Germline assignment: CDR1 SGHAT and CDR2 FQNNGV. The CDR3 consists of 17 residues. J lost 3 bases, V lost 5 bases, and 10 bases had no gene match. The CDR3 DNA follows: TGTGCCAGCAGCCCACGACTAGCGGGAGGTAGGCTCTACGAGCAGTACTTC. Protein sequence: CASSPRLAGGRLYEQYF.

V gene TRBV7-9 combines with J gene TRBJ2-2; 12 bases are shared with TRBD1. Germline V gene lookup returns CDR1 SEHNR and CDR2 FQNEAQ (reference sequence). V was pared by 2 bases and J by 8 bases, with 6 bases of the junction left unmatched. CDR3 length: 16 residues. CDR3 sequence reads: CASSLWDRGQGGELFF. DNA for the CDR3: TGTGCCAGCAGCTTATGGGACAGGGGGCAGGGAGGGGAGCTGTTTTTT.

The table lists this clonotype with a count of one. The chain couples TRBV4-1 to TRBJ1-2; D is ambiguous. The germline V gene encodes CDR1 MGHRA and CDR2 YSYEKL. The length of the CDR3 is 15 residues. Deletions cut 0 bases from V and 0 bases from J, with 8 bases between. The CDR3 loop is CASSQDRWTNYGYTF. The CDR3 DNA sequence: TGCGCCAGCAGCCAAGATCGGTGGACTAACTATGGCTACACCTTC.

The chain has TRBV20-1 and TRBJ1-4; 7 nucleotides align to TRBD1. The CDR3 runs 14 residues. Germline V gives CDR1 DFQATT, CDR2 SNEGSKA (reference sequence). The J segment lost 7 bases and the V segment lost 3 bases, leaving 8 bases of the junction unmatched. The CDR3 DNA sequence: TGCAGTGCTAGTCAAGTCGGGGACAGTGAAAAACTGTTTTTT. Translated, it gives CSASQVGDSEKLFF.

Regarding this clonotype: This sequence may be a read error, since a much larger clone differs from it by one base. This chain joins TRBV27 and TRBJ2-7, with TRBD1 identical over 7 bases. The trim removed 7 bases at V and 4 bases at J, leaving 19 bases unmatched. This CDR3 is 17 amino acids long. Germline CDR1 is MNHEY and CDR2 is SMNVEV (reference sequence). The CDR3: CASNRTVGQGVVYEQYF. In DNA, the CDR3 is TGTGCCAGCAATCGAACGGTGGGGCAGGGGGTTGTTTACGAGCAGTACTTC.

This clonotype was recorded many times. The V gene is TRBV20-1, the J gene TRBJ2-3; 11 nucleotides line up with TRBD2. Trimming cost V 6 bases and J 1 base; bases outside gene matches: 9. This CDR3 spans 16 amino acids. Germline lookup yields CDR1 DFQATT and CDR2 SNEGSKA (reference sequence). CDR3 in amino acids: CSASLAGGSGTDTQYF. The CDR3, as DNA: TGCAGTGCAAGTCTAGCGGGAGGCTCGGGCACAGATACGCAGTATTTT.

This clonotype was detected many times. The chain couples TRBV5-1 to TRBJ2-7; perhaps TRBD2 as D (5 bases). V gave up 5 bases and J gave up 5 bases, with 11 bases separating them. CDR1 is SGHRS and CDR2 is YFSETQ in the germline V gene. This CDR3 is 12 amino acids long. The CDR3 is CASRRDRDEQYF. The DNA of the CDR3 is TGCGCCAGCAGACGGGATAGGGACGAGCAGTACTTC. Full variable domain (missing parts from reference TRBV5-1 and TRBJ2-7): KAGVTQTPRYLIKTRGQQVTLSCSPISGHRSVSWYQQTPGQGLQFLFEYFSETQRNKGNFPGRFSGRQFSNSRSEMNVSTLELGDSALYLCASRRDRDEQYFGPGTRLTVT.

This clonotype was observed many times. This chain joins TRBV6-6 and TRBJ1-1; unclear D gene. Trimming shortened V by 0 bases and J by 0 bases, and 5 bases separated the two germline ends. CDR1 is MNHNY, CDR2 SVGAGI, per germline (reference sequence). This CDR3 comprises 14 residues. CDR3 amino acids: CASSYSNMNTEAFF. The CDR3 nucleotides are TGTGCCAGCAGTTACTCGAATATGAACACTGAAGCTTTCTTT.

The V and J genes are TRBV7-8 and TRBJ1-5; no firm D call. The CDR3 sequence is 15 residues long. CDR1 is SGHVS and CDR2 is FQNEAQ in the germline V gene. The V end was cut by 0 bases, the J end by 2 bases, with 8 bases between. CDR3 region: CASSLAEGGNQPQHF. The DNA for the CDR3 is TGTGCCAGCAGCTTAGCAGAAGGTGGCAATCAGCCCCAGCATTTT. Complete variable domain (other parts from reference TRBV7-8 and TRBJ1-5): GAGVSQSPRYKVAKRGQDVALRCDPISGHVSLFWYQQALGQGPEFLTYFQNEAQLDKSGLPSDRFFAERPEGSVSTLKIQRTQQEDSAVYLCASSLAEGGNQPQHFGDGTRLSIL.

Concerning this clonotype itself: The conserved phenylalanine or tryptophan is not found at the CDR3 terminus, so this likely reflects a read error. The DNA is omitted, as the CDR3 cannot be located on it reliably, and the CDR3 follows TCRdb's listing. The chain uses TRBV4-1 and TRBJ1-6. Including both end residues, the CDR3 is 11 amino acids long. Germline V CDR1 and CDR2: MGHRA, YSYEKL. CDR3 amino acids: CASSQEGPSPV.

To note about this clonotype: Here the CDR3 omits its conserved ending phenylalanine or tryptophan, so a read error is the likely source. V is TRBV20-1 and J is TRBJ2-7; D ambiguous. CDR3 length: 10 residues. From germline, CDR1 is DFQATT and CDR2 SNEGSKA (reference sequence). CDR3 protein: CSAALRGQYS. The CDR3 region has the DNA TGCAGCGCGGCTCTACGAGGGCAGTACTCC.

About this clonotype: One end of the junction fails to match germline, which may point to a read error. V and J are TRBV7-3 and TRBJ2-3, with TRBD2 as a possible D gene (6 bases). The V gene's germline CDR1 is SGHTA and CDR2 FQGTGA. The CDR3 length is 16 residues. The CDR3 region is CASSLTSGTGEDMQYF. CDR3 coding DNA: TGTGCCAGCAGCTTAACTAGCGGCACCGGGGAAGATATGCAGTATTTT.